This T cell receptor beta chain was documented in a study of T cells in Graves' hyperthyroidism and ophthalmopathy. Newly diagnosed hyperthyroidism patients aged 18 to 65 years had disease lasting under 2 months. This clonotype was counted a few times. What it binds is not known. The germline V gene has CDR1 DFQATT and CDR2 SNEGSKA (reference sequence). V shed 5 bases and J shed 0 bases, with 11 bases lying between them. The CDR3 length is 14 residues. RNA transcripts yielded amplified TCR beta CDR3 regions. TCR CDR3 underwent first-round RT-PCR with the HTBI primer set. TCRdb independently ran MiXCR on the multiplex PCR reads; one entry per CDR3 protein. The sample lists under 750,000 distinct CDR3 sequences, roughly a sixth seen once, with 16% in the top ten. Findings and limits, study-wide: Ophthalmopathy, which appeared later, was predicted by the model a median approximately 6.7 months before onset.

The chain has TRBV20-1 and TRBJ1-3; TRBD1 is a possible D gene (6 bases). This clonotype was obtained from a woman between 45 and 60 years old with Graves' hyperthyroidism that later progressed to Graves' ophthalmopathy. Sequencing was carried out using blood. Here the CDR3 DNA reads TGCAGTGCTTTGGACAGCCGCTCTGGAAACACCATATATTTT. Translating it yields CSALDSRSGNTIYF.